The following is a T cell receptor (beta chain) sequence with its context. The source of the sample is a study of shared T cell receptors in the human thymus. The assay was immunoSEQ multiplex PCR, and TCRdb's table has in-frame clones only and misses some. The table records over 450,000 clones, roughly 74% of them present only once. This CDR3 contains 15 residues. Germline V gene sequence: CDR1 SGHDT, CDR2 YYEEEE. V lost 3 bases, J lost 5 bases, and 15 bases lay in between. The same specimen was also included in a second study, on human thymus T cells. That source adds: Corrective surgery for congenital heart defects was being performed on the healthy Finnish infants who served as donors. From resections taken during corrective heart surgery, the thymus tissue was obtained. A high degree of thymic repertoire overlap among unrelated individuals was reported in related research.

The material sequenced was thymocytes. This sequence was found in a boy under two years old with a congenital heart defect. V usage is TRBV5-6 and J usage is TRBJ2-1, with a tentative D call TRBD2 (5 bases). CDR3 bases: TGTGCCAGCAGCTCCTCCGGGATTCAAAACAATGAGCAGTTCTTC. Translation gives CASSSSGIQNNEQFF.